This T cell receptor beta chain was captured in a study of shared clonotypes between healthy human individuals. Across the whole study: Those who served as donors were a couple of women and three men between the ages of 18 and 49.

Assay: immunoSEQ multiplex PCR; the TCRdb copy retains only in-frame clones and omits some. Altogether 740,000 or so clones are present, about three quarters being singletons, with the ten largest covering around 1.8%. This receptor was taken from a woman younger than 45 in good health. Material: memory CD4+ T cells sorted from blood. Subset reported: CD45RA-negative fraction.

For the CDR3, the DNA is TGTGCCAGCAGTCCCCGTCGGGTGGCCGCTGGGGCCAACGTCCTGACTTTC. Translated: CASSPRRVAAGANVLTF. The genes are TRBV27 and TRBJ2-6, with no clear D. The germline V and J ends were trimmed by 5 bases and 2 bases, with 16 bases remaining between them. Germline-derived CDR1 and CDR2 are MNHEY and SMNVEV (reference sequence). The CDR3 runs 17 residues.